This T cell receptor (beta chain) was observed in a study of shared clonotypes between healthy human individuals (dated by TCRdb to the early 2020s). As for the study more broadly: Three men and two women, aged 18 to 49 years, made up the cohort. Between about 0.94 and 8.9 billion PBMCs per donor were obtained by leukapheresis. Per donor, three plates each were used for CD4 naive and CD4 memory, two for CD8 naive, and one for CD8 memory. To estimate repertoire size and how much clonotype sharing occurs between individuals, the study deeply sequenced the blood TCR repertoires of 5 or 6 healthy adults. Different laboratories and diverse techniques were used to prepare libraries and sequence TCR repertoires, to increase sequencing depth and limit assay-specific biases.

The donors were healthy, HIV-negative adults who had no recently reported acute infections or vaccinations. Every donor was a Caucasian adult living in Nashville, Tennessee, USA. CD4+ T cells were enriched by magnetic negative selection, after which naive cells were positively selected on CD45RA and the negative fraction was taken as the memory subset. Blood was collected by leukapheresis, and PBMCs were isolated by Ficoll-Histopaque density gradient centrifugation and then cryopreserved in liquid nitrogen vapor phase. Purity and quantity of every magnetically sorted T cell population were checked by analytical flow cytometry. Genomic DNA was isolated from each sorted fraction and quantified by UV absorbance on a Nanodrop 2000c. What the study reported, not specific to this receptor: Approximately 5% of naive CD4, around 3.5% of naive CD8, 2% to 2.5% of memory CD4, and about 0.4% of memory CD8 clonotypes were shared across several donors. Sampling was limited to blood, and TCR repertoires in tissue likely differ from TCR repertoires in blood. Naive subsets generally had larger estimated clonotype richness than memory subsets. Incomplete sequencing was indicated by rarefaction of sorted-subset datasets, despite the large sequencing depth. Pairwise subsampling led to the expectation that sequencing depth would affect the degree of clonotype sharing among donors. The genetic and exposure-history diversity represented was limited by the small number of donors. Compared with non-shared clonotypes, the clonotypes found in all four sorted-subset donors had higher generation probabilities.

CDR1 and CDR2, per the germline V gene, are SGHAT and FQNNGV. From the cysteine through the phenylalanine, the CDR3 covers 12 amino acids. Only the CDR3 DNA is retained, 36 bases long and in frame from the first base. From V the trimming removes 5 bases and from J it removes 11 bases, while the gene matches leave 8 bases of the junction unaccounted for. As for this clone: Its antigen is still unknown. Per-base qualities were not stored, and no clone one base away is much larger.

Using the deep immunoSEQ assay, multiplex PCR amplified TCR CDR3 regions from genomic DNA. Extracted genomic DNA from each cell subset was spread evenly across all wells of several immunoSEQ 96-well plates, with each plate serving as a replicate. For sorted subsets, each replicate PCR was loaded with 150 to 250 ng genomic DNA, equivalent to some 31,000 T cell genomes. The purified libraries were quantified using a Qubit 3.0 fluorometer, sized with a Bioanalyzer 2100, and then quantified again using the KAPA Library Quantification kit. Each immunoSEQ 96-well plate was sequenced on its own single-read 150-cycle Illumina NextSeq 550 flow cell. On the study's bioinformatics: Because the immunoSEQ output held only junctional sequences and lacked quality scores, the filtering could not match the filtering applied to full-length reads. To assign V/J genes and CDR3, sequences were annotated using PyIR, a Python wrapper for IgBLAST v1.9, with IMGT germline references. Reads with weak V/J assignments (E-value above 1e-6), missing CDR3, stop codons, out-of-frame junctions, or ambiguous translated residues were removed. V3J clonotypes were defined by identical inferred V gene, J gene, and CDR3 amino acid sequence. Percentage overlap between repertoires was calculated by dividing the number of shared unique clonotypes by the size of the smaller repertoire. Richness of each repertoire was evaluated using RTK rarefaction, the Chao1 estimator, and Recon v2.1 estimates of unobserved clonotypes. Generation probabilities for all TCRbeta clonotypes obtained by the gDNA method from a handful of donors were computed using OLGA. TCRdb's version of the immuneACCESS table is confined to in-frame rearrangements and falls short of the full clone set. An unresolved V gene accounts for under half of the shortfall where checked; the remainder is of unknown origin. The V and J calls and clone size were taken over from that table, and D and trimming were inferred from the DNA. The sample table records more than 2 million clones; 85% to 95% of these occur just once. The ten largest clones represent 0.1% to 0.15% of the sample.

The sequence joins TRBV11-2 to TRBJ1-1; TRBD1 aligns with 7 central bases. The origin of this receptor is a man younger than 30 in good health. Material: naive CD4+ T cells sorted from blood. The cell subset or site label, as the study defines it: CD45RA+ positively selected. The CDR3 protein sequence reads: CASSPQTGWAFF. The bases read TGTGCCAGCAGCCCACAGACAGGGTGGGCTTTCTTT. Joined to the reference TRBV11-2 and TRBJ1-1 proteins, this CDR3 gives the full variable domain: EAGVAQSPRYKIIEKRQSVAFWCNPISGHATLYWYQQILGQGPKLLIQFQNNGVVDDSQLPKDRFSAERLKGVDSTLKIQPAKLEDSAVYLCASSPQTGWAFFGQGTRLTVV.